Sequencing of this TCR beta chain was carried out in a study of CD8+CD57+ T cells in acquired aplastic anemia. The CDR3 totals 13 residues. CDR1 and CDR2 (germline): DFQATT, SNEGSKA (reference sequence). V lost 2 bases to trimming and J lost 3 bases; unmatched junction nucleotides: 1. The study profiled TCR beta VDJ and CDR3 using genomic DNA as template. TCRdb reprocessed the reads via MiXCR and lists one record per CDR3 protein. Here the sample spans under 200,000 distinct CDR3 sequences, over 40% being singletons. Only patients with CD8+CD57+ cell expansion on flow cytometry were chosen for sequencing. As a group, the patients uniformly had severe acquired aplastic anemia.

The gene calls are TRBV20-1 and TRBJ2-7, with TRBD2 identical over 10 bases. Sequencing was carried out using sorted CD4+, CD8+, or CD8+CD57+ T cells (not recorded which) from PBMCs. This sequence was found in a human donor with aplastic anemia. As DNA, the CDR3 is TGCAGTGCTAGAACTAGCGGGGACTACGAGCAGTACTTC. Protein sequence: CSARTSGDYEQYF.